The table lists the clone carrying this T cell receptor (beta chain) with a few counts. From RNA transcripts, TCR beta CDR3 regions were amplified. The HTBI primer set drove a first-round RT-PCR of the TCR CDR3. TCRdb analysed the multiplex PCR reads with MiXCR anew, one entry per CDR3 protein. The sample contains 330,000 or so distinct CDR3 sequences, roughly 19% of which appear only once. These data originate in a study of T cells in Graves' hyperthyroidism and ophthalmopathy. V shed 5 bases, J shed 3 bases, and the junction held 13 bases outside the gene matches. Germline CDR1 reads SGHRS; CDR2 reads YFSETQ. This CDR3 comprises 17 residues.

The specimen was blood. The chain carries TRBV5-1 and TRBJ2-3; 9 nucleotides agree with TRBD2. The TCR sequence derives from a man in his forties or fifties with Graves' ophthalmopathy. This CDR3 reads CASRTGLAGTRTDTQYF. The DNA of the CDR3 is TGCGCCAGCAGGACGGGGCTAGCGGGAACAAGGACAGATACGCAGTATTTT.